The 30 T cell receptor beta chains below were found in one sample sequenced in a study of shared clonotypes between healthy human individuals. TCRdb's copy holds only in-frame clones and misses some; the assay was immunoSEQ multiplex PCR. This table holds some 2,000,000 clones, about 94% found once. Terminally differentiated effector memory CD45RA+ cells were left out of the naive CD8 fraction, which was CD45RO-negative and positively selected for CCR7. Material for sequencing was naive CD8+ T cells sorted from blood. The receptors come from a man younger than 35 in good health.

The V and J genes are TRBV2 and TRBJ2-7; D unresolved. CDR3 length: 14 amino acids. Trimming shortened V by 3 bases and J by 0 bases, and 9 bases separated the two germline ends. Germline lookup yields CDR1 SNHLY and CDR2 FYNNEI. The CDR3 bases are TGTGCCAGCAGTGATTCGGAGAGCTCCTACGAGCAGTACTTC. Protein: CASSDSESSYEQYF.

The gene calls are TRBV7-2 and TRBJ2-4, with D unresolved. The CDR3 has 16 residues. V was trimmed by 1 base and J by 0 bases, leaving 10 bases between them. Germline values: CDR1 SGHTA, CDR2 FQGNSA. This chain's CDR3 is CASSLGGPLAKNIQYF. The CDR3 DNA is TGTGCCAGCAGCTTAGGCGGTCCGTTAGCCAAAAACATTCAGTACTTC.

This clone was detected only once. The same CDR3 is also encoded by other DNA sequences in this sample. For the CDR3, the DNA is TGTGCCAGCAGCGTAGGGGGTGCGGATACGCAGTATTTT. Encoded protein: CASSVGGADTQYF. V usage is TRBV9 and J usage is TRBJ2-3; D unresolved. Germline CDR1 SGDLS, CDR2 YYNGEE. The CDR3 has 13 amino acids. V was pared by 0 bases and J by 6 bases, with 8 bases between.

The chain joins TRBV11-3 to TRBJ2-7, with a possible D match to TRBD1 (5 bases). CDR1 is SGHNT, CDR2 YENEEA, per germline. Trimming cost V 6 bases and J 3 bases, with 12 bases left between them. This CDR3 is built from 13 residues. The CDR3, as DNA: TGTGCCAGCAGTATTGGGGCAGACTACGAGCAGTACTTC. As protein: CASSIGADYEQYF.

The V call is TRBV4-1, the J call TRBJ1-6; no clear D. The CDR3 extends over 19 amino acids. The V gene's germline CDR1 is MGHRA and CDR2 YSYEKL. V was clipped by 0 bases and J by 4 bases, with 19 bases between them. CDR3 region: CASSQEIETIFKYNSPLHF. CDR3 DNA: TGCGCCAGCAGCCAAGAGATCGAGACCATCTTTAAGTATAATTCACCCCTCCACTTT.

The chain combines TRBV4-3 with TRBJ2-3; D perhaps matches TRBD2 (5 bases). Per the germline V gene, CDR1 is LGHNA and CDR2 is YSLEER. The length of the CDR3 is 18 residues. The V and J ends lost 0 bases and 0 bases respectively, with 16 bases between them. This CDR3 is CASSQDPSAGLSTDTQYF. Written as DNA, the CDR3 is TGCGCCAGCAGCCAAGACCCCTCCGCGGGCCTGAGCACAGATACGCAGTATTTT.

V is TRBV25-1 and J is TRBJ1-6; D may be TRBD1 (6 bases). The V end was cut by 5 bases, the J end by 11 bases, with 19 bases between. CDR1 MGHDK and CDR2 SYGVNS come from the germline V gene. This CDR3 has 15 amino acids. CDR3 coding DNA: TGTGCCAGCAGTTCGCAGACAGGAATTAACGCACCCCTCCACTTT. This encodes CASSSQTGINAPLHF.

The chain joins TRBV7-2 to TRBJ2-2; 8 bases agree with TRBD2. Germline CDR1 is SGHTA and CDR2 is FQGNSA. CDR3 size: 14 residues. Unmatched junction bases numbered 5, after V lost 5 bases and J lost 6 bases. The CDR3 loop is CASSPSGGSGELFF. CDR3 coding DNA: TGTGCCAGCAGCCCATCGGGGGGGTCCGGGGAGCTGTTTTTT. The variable domain in full, with the rest retrieved from reference TRBV7-2 and TRBJ2-2, is GAGVSQSPSNKVTEKGKDVELRCDPISGHTALYWYRQSLGQGLEFLIYFQGNSAPDKSGLPSDRFSAERTGGSVSTLTIQRTQQEDSAVYLCASSPSGGSGELFFGEGSRLTVL.

The chain combines TRBV11-2 with TRBJ2-3, with a weak D call TRBD2 (5 bases). CDR1 SGHAT and CDR2 FQNNGV come from the germline V gene. V was clipped by 7 bases and J by 4 bases, with 18 bases between them. The CDR3 is made up of 15 amino acids. CDR3 in DNA: TGTGCCAGCACCCCGCGGGCAGGTATCGCAGATACGCAGTATTTT. Its protein product is CASTPRAGIADTQYF.

V and J are TRBV6-5 and TRBJ1-5; 9 bases map to TRBD1. Losses at the gene ends were 4 bases for V and 7 bases for J; bases not matched to a gene: 5. This CDR3 spans 14 amino acids. Germline assignment: CDR1 MNHEY and CDR2 SVGAGI. As DNA, the CDR3 is TGTGCCAGCAGTTCTACAGGGGGCGAACAGCCCCAGCATTTT. Encoded protein: CASSSTGGEQPQHF.

The chain uses TRBV27 and TRBJ1-4; no clear D. The CDR3 extends over 16 amino acids. CDR1 MNHEY and CDR2 SMNVEV come from the germline V gene (reference sequence). Trimming took off 1 base at V and 0 bases at J, with 9 bases between the two ends. CDR3 in DNA: TGTGCCAGCAGTTTATTCGGATTTGCAACTAATGAAAAACTGTTTTTT. It specifies CASSLFGFATNEKLFF. Full variable domain (remainder filled in from reference TRBV27 and TRBJ1-4): EAQVTQNPRYLITVTGKKLTVTCSQNMNHEYMSWYRQDPGLGLRQIYYSMNVEVTDKGDVPEGYKVSRKEKRNFPLILESPSPNQTSLYFCASSLFGFATNEKLFFGSGTQLSVL.

The chain has TRBV6-5 and TRBJ1-1, with D possibly TRBD1 on 6 matching bases. Germline V lookup: CDR1 MNHEY, CDR2 SVGAGI. Between the trimmed V and J ends, which lost 5 bases and 7 bases, there was a span of 20 bases. The CDR3 is made up of 15 amino acids. DNA of the CDR3: TGTGCCAGCAGTCCCGCCGGACAGCGGGAAGGTGAAGCTTTCTTT. This encodes CASSPAGQREGEAFF.

With respect to this clone: This same CDR3 is encoded by further DNA sequences in the sample. The chain is built from TRBV11-2 and TRBJ2-7; D gene uncertain. The CDR3 contains 13 residues. V was shortened by 0 bases and J by 2 bases, with 5 bases between the two germline ends. Germline values: CDR1 SGHAT, CDR2 FQNNGV. In nucleotides, the CDR3 is TGTGCCAGCAGCTTAGAACCCCCCTACGAGCAGTACTTC. This translates into CASSLEPPYEQYF.

This clone was seen only a few times. This CDR3 reads CASSQDPGQINSPLHF. In DNA form, the CDR3 reads TGCGCCAGCAGCCAAGACCCGGGACAGATAAATTCACCCCTCCACTTT. V and J are TRBV4-1 and TRBJ1-6; 7 bases are a match to TRBD1. The junction had 6 bases not matched to a gene; V was cut back by 0 bases and J by 7 bases. The CDR3 is made up of 16 amino acids. The germline gives CDR1 MGHRA, CDR2 YSYEKL.

The chain recombines TRBV9 with TRBJ2-3; D unresolved. CDR1 and CDR2 from the germline V gene are SGDLS and YYNGEE. The CDR3 is 13 residues long. Trimming removed 0 bases from V and 6 bases from J, with 8 bases in between. As DNA, the CDR3 is TGTGCCAGCAGCGTAGTAGGATTGGATACGCAGTATTTT. Translating gives CASSVVGLDTQYF. Combining the CDR3 with reference TRBV9 and TRBJ2-3 gives the whole variable domain DSGVTQTPKHLITATGQRVTLRCSPRSGDLSVYWYQQSLDQGLQFLIQYYNGEERAKGNILERFSAQQFPDLHSELNLSSLELGDSALYFCASSVVGLDTQYFGPGTRLTVL.

This clone was found once. The chain combines TRBV7-9 with TRBJ2-1; 10 bases are shared with TRBD2. Unmatched junction bases numbered 10, after V lost 6 bases and J lost 5 bases. CDR3 size: 16 residues. Per the germline V gene, CDR1 is SEHNR and CDR2 is FQNEAQ (reference sequence). CDR3 coding DNA: TGTGCCAGCAGTCCCTGGGGGACTAGCGCCAACAATGAGCAGTTCTTC. It specifies CASSPWGTSANNEQFF.

The sample holds a few counts of this clone. The chain carries TRBV10-3 and TRBJ1-6; D not resolved. The CDR3 is 13 amino acids. Germline-derived CDR1 and CDR2 are ENHRY and SYGVKD. The germline V and J ends were trimmed by 5 bases and 7 bases, with 9 bases remaining between them. For the CDR3, the DNA is TGTGCCATCAGTCCTGACGGAAATTCACCCCTCCACTTT. This codes for CAISPDGNSPLHF.

The sample holds a few counts of this clone. The sample holds other DNA sequences that translate to the same CDR3. The V gene is TRBV27, the J gene TRBJ1-1; 7 nucleotides line up with TRBD1. The CDR3 contains 14 residues. The ends lost 2 bases at V and 4 bases at J; junction bases unmatched: 4. Looked up from germline, CDR1 is MNHEY and CDR2 is SMNVEV (reference sequence). In DNA form, the CDR3 reads TGTGCCAGCAGTTTAAGACAGGGTGGCACTGAAGCTTTCTTT. Translation: CASSLRQGGTEAFF.

Regarding this clone: This sample also contains other DNA sequences that code for the same CDR3. The CDR3 DNA reads TGCGCCAGCAGCCCACGGGACGTTTCCTACGAGCAGTACTTC. Translation: CASSPRDVSYEQYF. This chain uses TRBV4-1 with TRBJ2-7, with D perhaps matching TRBD1 or TRBD2 (5 bases each). Germline CDR1 and CDR2: MGHRA and YSYEKL. The CDR3 runs 14 residues. V lost 4 bases to trimming and J lost 1 base, with 11 bases between them.

The gene calls are TRBV9 and TRBJ2-5; 7 positions match TRBD2. Germline CDR1 and CDR2: SGDLS and YYNGEE. Trimming at V came to 7 bases and at J to 4 bases, leaving 13 bases not matched to a gene. The length of the CDR3 is 15 residues. CDR3 sequence: CASGTSVIGIETQYF. The CDR3 DNA is TGTGCCAGCGGTACTAGCGTAATAGGGATAGAGACCCAGTACTTC.

Remarks on this clone: One junction end disagrees with the germline gene, perhaps due to a read error. The CDR3 spells CASSPWTSSNEQYF. In DNA, the CDR3 is TGTGCCAGCAGCCCGTGGACTAGCTCCAACGAGCAGTACTTC. V is TRBV4-2 and J is TRBJ2-7, with TRBD2 matching over 8 bases. Germline lookup yields CDR1 LGHNA and CDR2 YNFKEQ. The CDR3 runs 14 residues.

The chain recombines TRBV6-1 with TRBJ1-5, with D possibly being TRBD1 (6 bases). Between the trimmed V and J ends, which lost 3 bases and 7 bases, there was a span of 19 bases. Germline V gene lookup returns CDR1 MNHNS and CDR2 SASEGT. The CDR3 contains 16 residues. The CDR3, as DNA: TGTGCCAGCAGTGACCTTTCAGGGGCAGGGCGCCAGCCCCAGCATTTT. It encodes CASSDLSGAGRQPQHF.

The V and J genes are TRBV30 and TRBJ1-4; D is uncertain. From germline, CDR1 is GTSNPN and CDR2 SVGIG (reference sequence). The CDR3 has 11 amino acids. V was shortened by 0 bases and J by 12 bases, with 8 bases between the two germline ends. The DNA of the CDR3 is TGTGCCTGGAGTGTACTCGGGGAACTGTTTTTT. Its translation is CAWSVLGELFF.

The chain employs TRBV5-6 and TRBJ1-1, with D perhaps TRBD1 (6 bases). The length of the CDR3 is 14 residues. The V end lost 1 base, the J end lost 5 bases, and 12 bases lay between the germline ends. CDR1 is SGHDT, CDR2 YYEEEE, per germline. CDR3 amino acids: CASSLNTGITEAFF. Written as DNA, the CDR3 is TGTGCCAGCAGCTTGAATACAGGGATTACTGAAGCTTTCTTT.

V and J are TRBV9 and TRBJ1-1, with D tentatively TRBD1 (5 bases). Trimming removed 6 bases from V and 3 bases from J, with 12 bases in between. The V gene's germline CDR1 is SGDLS and CDR2 YYNGEE. The CDR3 length is 13 residues. As DNA, the CDR3 is TGTGCCAGCAAGGGACTGCCAGACACTGAAGCTTTCTTT. As protein: CASKGLPDTEAFF.

This chain uses TRBV7-9 with TRBJ2-1, with D unresolved. CDR3 length equals 15 residues. Germline CDR1 SEHNR, CDR2 FQNEAQ (reference sequence). V shed 5 bases and J shed 1 base, with 12 bases lying between them. CDR3 DNA sequence: TGTGCCAGCAGCCCCTGGACGGAGTCCTACAATGAGCAGTTCTTC. It encodes CASSPWTESYNEQFF.

This chain joins TRBV7-6 and TRBJ2-1; TRBD2 aligns across 13 bases. After removal of 5 bases from V and 6 bases from J, the junction contained 4 bases not matched to a gene. The CDR3 loop spans 15 amino acids. Looked up from germline, CDR1 is SGHVS and CDR2 is FNYEAQ. The DNA of the CDR3 is TGTGCCAGCAGCCCCGGACTAGCGGGAGCCAATGAGCAGTTCTTC. Its protein product is CASSPGLAGANEQFF.

The genes are TRBV6-1 and TRBJ1-1; 10 bases agree with TRBD1. This CDR3 spans 16 amino acids. Germline-derived CDR1 and CDR2 are MNHNS and SASEGT. V lost 4 bases and J lost 0; bases outside the gene matches: 5. The chain's CDR3 is CASSGDRGNMNTEAFF. CDR3 nucleotides: TGTGCCAGCAGTGGGGACAGGGGTAACATGAACACTGAAGCTTTCTTT.

The rearrangement uses TRBV29-1 and TRBJ2-7; D remains ambiguous. This CDR3 has 15 residues. Per germline, CDR1 SQVTM and CDR2 ANQGSEA. Trimming removed 1 base at V and 4 bases at J, with 17 bases between. CDR3 in DNA: TGCAGCGTTGAAGGGCTAGGCCTCAAGTCGTACGAGCAGTACTTC. Amino acids: CSVEGLGLKSYEQYF.

The chain carries TRBV7-3 and TRBJ2-5; 9 bases are a match to TRBD1. Trimming at V came to 1 base and at J to 1 base, leaving 7 bases not matched to a gene. The CDR3 is 17 amino acids. Germline CDR1 and CDR2: SGHTA and FQGTGA. CDR3 sequence: CASSLRARTGAQETQYF. In DNA form, the CDR3 reads TGTGCCAGCAGCTTAAGGGCCCGGACAGGGGCCCAAGAGACCCAGTACTTC.